This is a list of T cell receptor beta chains from one sample in a study of early T cells in non-severe SARS-CoV-2 infection. TCRdb independently ran MiXCR on the 5' RACE reads; one entry per CDR3 protein. Among approximately 68,000 distinct CDR3 sequences listed, about a tenth were seen once. This specimen consisted of whole blood, obtained at baseline. These receptors were taken from an adult who was a healthcare worker with PCR-confirmed SARS-CoV-2 infection or an uninfected control (not recorded which). Both conserved end residues are part of each CDR3.

>TRBV30
CACTGARGTLYEQYF
>TRBV12-3/TRBV12-4
CASSLRRGRYNSPLHF
>TRBV7-3
CASREGRNTGELFF
>TRBV7-7
CARGQGQETQYF
>TRBV11-3
CASSLVGDEQFF
>TRBV5-8
CASSLLQGGANVLTF
>TRBV6-1
CASDGLATTGELFF
>TRBV6-5
CASRLDRDQPQHF
>TRBV7-8
CASSLDRDEQYF
>TRBV7-9
CASSLEGRIEVFF
>TRBV7-2
CASSREWSGGLTEAFF
>TRBV29-1
CSVAAARSNQPQHF
>TRBV2
CASSVTGQRGEKLFF
>TRBV3-1
CASSHSSTGNRNIQYF
>TRBV7-8
CASSLDGTGDIIAKNIQYF
>TRBV24-1
CATSDFIDTQYF
>TRBV5-1
CASSPGRLAGGPGTGELFF
>TRBV11-3
CASSDRDREINEQYF
>TRBV6-1
CASSERRATSDTQYF
>TRBV25-1
CATEGQGAYEQYF
>TRBV2
CASSVLRNQPQHF
>TRBV14
CASSSGEGFQETQYF
>TRBV10-3
CAIRAGEGAEGYTF
>TRBV20-1
CSARLAGRSSYEQYF
>TRBV18
CASSPENDGYNEQFF
>TRBV7-9
CASSPGTGGAPLHF
>TRBV27
CASSLDRSYNSPLHF
>TRBV2
CASTGSGVRPNYGCTF
>TRBV6-1
CASSRQGVAGANVLTF
>TRBV6-5
CASSSNTGEIYEQYF
>TRBV12-3/TRBV12-4
CASSKQPTNEKLFF
>TRBV9
CASSVGPLPADEQYF
>TRBV7-6
CASSPYPSTDTQYF
>TRBV4-3
CASSQDQRNTEAFF
>TRBV7-3
CASSLVVTDTQYF
>TRBV10-3
CATHTSGGTDNEQFF
>TRBV10-2
CASSDSEPPLGEQYF
>TRBV7-9
CASSQGLGAGDTQYF
>TRBV2
CASKWGGRNSPLHF
>TRBV6-5
CASSLTSTNEKLFF
>TRBV11-2
CASSLTGYNSPLHF
>TRBV27
CASSTRQVRGEKLFF
>TRBV5-1
CASSLVRGNNNEQFF
>TRBV6-5
CASSYSGSGGAGYNEQFF
>TRBV4-1
CASSQAQGVQGSAYEQYF
>TRBV6-2/TRBV6-3
CASTPAGDLRTTEAFF
>TRBV24-1
CATSVASGRNTDTQYF
>TRBV20-1
CSARDWGLAGVDTQYF
>TRBV27
CASSLSGMGNQPQHF
>TRBV7-8
CASSQSGGYQETQYF
>TRBV6-5
CASSYSSTGVHGYTF
>TRBV4-3
CASSQERGLGIAETQYF
>TRBV12-3/TRBV12-4
CASSFGTVYGYTF
>TRBV7-8
CASSLGPYNEQFF